One and the same sample provided the 15 T cell receptor beta chains below, sequenced in a study of post-analysis software for immune sequencing data. Whole-study findings and limits: Controls showed lower frequencies than patients for roughly five TRBV segments, and TRBV5-6, TRBV5-1 and TRBV20-1 were among these.

Unique molecular identifiers had been added to the TCR beta cDNA libraries. Each CDR3 protein gets one entry after TCRdb re-called the PCR reads with MiXCR. The sample comprises fewer than 600,000 distinct CDR3 sequences, approximately 45% of which are singletons, and around an eighth rests with the top ten. No antigen has been identified for these receptors. The sequenced sample was blood. The source of these receptors is a girl aged 10-17 years with multiple sclerosis.

The rearrangement uses TRBV7-2 and TRBJ2-7; 7 bases map to TRBD2. V dropped 6 bases and J dropped 4; count of bases not matched to a gene: 9. Germline CDR1 SGHTA, CDR2 FQGNSA. CDR3 length: 14 residues. CDR3 nucleotides: TGTGCCAGCAGTCCCTATAGCGGGCCTTACGAGCAGTACTTC. Residues: CASSPYSGPYEQYF.

This rearrangement joins TRBV10-3 to TRBJ2-1; 8 positions agree with TRBD2. Trimming took 5 bases from V and 6 from J; bases not matched to a gene: 3. The CDR3 is 13 amino acids. Germline loops: CDR1 ENHRY, CDR2 SYGVKD. CDR3 amino acids: CAISQSGSNEQFF. DNA of the CDR3: TGTGCCATCAGTCAAAGCGGGAGCAATGAGCAGTTCTTC.

This chain joins TRBV29-1 and TRBJ1-2; D unclear. The germline gives CDR1 SQVTM, CDR2 ANQGSEA. Trimming removed 0 bases from V and 4 bases from J, with 12 bases in between. The CDR3 extends over 14 amino acids. The CDR3, as DNA: TGCAGCGTTGAAGATGGGAACCAGAGCTATGGCTACACCTTC. The encoded protein is CSVEDGNQSYGYTF.

In DNA form, the CDR3 reads TGCAGTGCCGCCCGAACCGGGACTAGTGGTACCGGGGAGCTGTTTTTT. Translation gives CSAARTGTSGTGELFF. This rearrangement joins TRBV20-1 to TRBJ2-2, with 8 bases aligning to TRBD2. The length of the CDR3 is 16 residues. Trimming took 6 bases from V and 5 from J; bases not matched to a gene: 14. CDR1 is DFQATT, CDR2 SNEGSKA, per germline (reference sequence).

The chain has TRBV6-1 and TRBJ2-7; the match to TRBD2 covers 9 bases. Germline CDR1 and CDR2: MNHNS and SASEGT. Trimming at V came to 6 bases and at J to 5 bases, leaving 8 bases not matched to a gene. CDR3 length equals 14 residues. The CDR3 spells CASRSPREGDEQYF. The CDR3 nucleotides are TGTGCCAGCAGGTCCCCGCGGGAGGGGGACGAGCAGTACTTC.

In its sample, this clonotype was seen a few times. The V and J genes are TRBV7-2 and TRBJ2-7; 10 positions agree with TRBD2. CDR1 is SGHTA, CDR2 FQGNSA, per germline. The CDR3 sequence is 17 residues long. The V and J ends lost 5 bases and 2 bases, in that order; junction bases with no gene match: 12. CDR3 bases: TGTGCCAGCAGCCCCAGGGCCGCTAGCGGGAGCCCCTACGAGCAGTACTTC. It yields the protein CASSPRAASGSPYEQYF.

In nucleotides, the CDR3 is TGTGCCAGCAGTTTTGGAGGGGTCAGGACAGATACGCAGTATTTT. It specifies CASSFGGVRTDTQYF. V gene TRBV28 combines with J gene TRBJ2-3, with TRBD2 as a possible D gene (6 bases). Germline values: CDR1 MDHEN, CDR2 SYDVKM. The germline V and J ends were trimmed by 3 bases and 3 bases, with 13 bases remaining between them. The CDR3 has 15 amino acids.

In its sample, this clonotype was seen many times. The chain couples TRBV2 to TRBJ2-1; 8 positions match TRBD2. The germline CDR1 and CDR2 sequences are SNHLY and FYNNEI. This CDR3 spans 17 amino acids. With V trimmed by 3 bases and J by 5 bases, 12 bases remained unmatched. The CDR3 DNA reads TGTGCCAGCAGTGAGGCGCGGGCGGGAGGAGGGAACAATGAGCAGTTCTTC. It codes for CASSEARAGGGNNEQFF.

The chain has TRBV12-3 or TRBV12-4 and TRBJ1-2, with TRBD1 as a possible D gene (6 bases). Between the trimmed V and J ends, which lost 4 bases and 4 bases, there was a span of 13 bases. The CDR3 loop spans 14 amino acids. CDR3 amino acids: CASSSPDRSYGYTF. In DNA, the CDR3 is TGTGCCAGCAGTTCCCCCGACAGGAGCTATGGCTACACCTTC.

The sample holds a few counts of this clonotype. The gene calls are TRBV7-8 and TRBJ2-5, with 7 bases fitting TRBD2. This CDR3 comprises 14 residues. Germline CDR1 SGHVS, CDR2 FQNEAQ. With 6 bases clipped from V and 5 bases from J, the junction kept 9 bases outside the gene matches. CDR3 protein: CASSLPAGRETQYF. DNA of the CDR3: TGTGCCAGCAGTTTGCCAGCGGGAAGGGAGACCCAGTACTTC.

The chain has TRBV20-1 and TRBJ1-2; 8 nucleotides match TRBD1. The CDR3 has 16 amino acids. From germline, CDR1 is DFQATT and CDR2 SNEGSKA (reference sequence). The ends lost 0 bases at V and 4 bases at J; junction bases unmatched: 10. DNA for the CDR3: TGCAGTGCTAGAGACCCACTACAGGGGGAGAGCTATGGCTACACCTTC. Encoded protein: CSARDPLQGESYGYTF.

This chain links TRBV4-1 with TRBJ2-1, with a possible D match to TRBD2 (5 bases). The CDR3 has 16 residues. The V end was cut by 3 bases, the J end by 7 bases, with 19 bases between. Germline V lookup: CDR1 MGHRA, CDR2 YSYEKL. Written as DNA, the CDR3 is TGCGCCAGCAGCCACAAGCGGCTACGTTCTACGAATGAGCAGTTCTTC. As protein: CASSHKRLRSTNEQFF.

The rearrangement uses TRBV24-1 and TRBJ1-2; no clear D gene. The V gene's germline CDR1 is KGHDR and CDR2 SFDVKD. Between the trimmed V and J ends, which lost 1 base and 8 bases, there was a span of 7 bases. This CDR3 spans 12 amino acids. The chain's CDR3 is CATSDFAAGYTF. In nucleotides, the CDR3 is TGTGCCACCAGTGATTTTGCAGCCGGCTACACCTTC.

V gene TRBV27 combines with J gene TRBJ2-1; 8 nucleotides match TRBD1. CDR3 size: 14 residues. Germline assignment: CDR1 MNHEY and CDR2 SMNVEV (reference sequence). Trimming cost V 8 bases and J 9 bases; bases outside gene matches: 12. CDR3 sequence (DNA): TGTGCCAGCGTTACACTGACAGGGGTCCCTGAGCAGTTCTTC. Protein sequence: CASVTLTGVPEQFF.

This clonotype was seen a handful of times. The chain recombines TRBV29-1 with TRBJ1-4; the match to TRBD1 covers 9 bases. CDR3 length: 17 residues. The J segment lost 2 bases and the V segment lost 6 bases, leaving 13 bases of the junction unmatched. Germline lookup yields CDR1 SQVTM and CDR2 ANQGSEA. CDR3 nucleotides: TGCAGCGTCGCAGAAGGGACAGGGTTTTGGACTAATGAAAAACTGTTTTTT. Translation: CSVAEGTGFWTNEKLFF.